The clone carrying this T cell receptor (beta chain) turned up a few times. Its specificity is unknown. This sample is part of a study of T cell repertoires in cytomegalovirus infection. In the study overall: Evidence of both CMV infection and a matching HLA type came from public TCR beta signatures. Points from the study as a whole: In two of eight donors, the top clonotype was HLA-C-restricted CMV-specific.

Germline lookup yields CDR1 SGHVS and CDR2 FNYEAQ. The CDR3 has 14 residues. After removal of 6 bases from V and 4 bases from J, the junction contained 4 bases not matched to a gene. TCRdb reprocessed the reads via MiXCR and lists one record per CDR3 protein. The sample consists of 150,000 to 200,000 distinct CDR3 sequences, roughly 18% of them appearing once. The receptor was isolated from a human donor in good health (CMV status not recorded). Some clones in this sample may be carry-over from other donors' samples. The V gene is TRBV7-6, the J gene TRBJ2-1, with TRBD1 matching 9 bases. Sample: CD8+ T cells from PBMCs. The CDR3 spells CASSTGTGYNEQFF. CDR3 nucleotide sequence: TGTGCCAGCAGTACCGGGACAGGGTACAATGAGCAGTTCTTC.